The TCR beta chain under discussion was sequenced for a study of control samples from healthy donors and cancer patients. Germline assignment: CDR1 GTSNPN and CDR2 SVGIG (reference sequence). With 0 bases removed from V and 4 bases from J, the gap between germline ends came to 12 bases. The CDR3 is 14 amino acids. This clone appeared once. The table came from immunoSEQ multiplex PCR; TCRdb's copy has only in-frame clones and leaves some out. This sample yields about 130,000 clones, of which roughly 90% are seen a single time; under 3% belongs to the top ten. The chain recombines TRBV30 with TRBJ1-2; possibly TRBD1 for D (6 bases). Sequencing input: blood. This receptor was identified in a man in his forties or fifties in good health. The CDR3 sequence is CAWSVGGRSYGYTF. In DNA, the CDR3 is TGTGCCTGGAGTGTAGGGGGACGGTCCTATGGCTACACCTTC. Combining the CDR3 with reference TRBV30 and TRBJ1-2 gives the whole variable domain SQTIHQWPATLVQPVGSPLSLECTVEGTSNPNLYWYRQAAGRGLQLLFYSVGIGQISSEVPQNLSASRPQDRQFILSSKKLLLSDSGFYLCAWSVGGRSYGYTFGSGTRLTVV.